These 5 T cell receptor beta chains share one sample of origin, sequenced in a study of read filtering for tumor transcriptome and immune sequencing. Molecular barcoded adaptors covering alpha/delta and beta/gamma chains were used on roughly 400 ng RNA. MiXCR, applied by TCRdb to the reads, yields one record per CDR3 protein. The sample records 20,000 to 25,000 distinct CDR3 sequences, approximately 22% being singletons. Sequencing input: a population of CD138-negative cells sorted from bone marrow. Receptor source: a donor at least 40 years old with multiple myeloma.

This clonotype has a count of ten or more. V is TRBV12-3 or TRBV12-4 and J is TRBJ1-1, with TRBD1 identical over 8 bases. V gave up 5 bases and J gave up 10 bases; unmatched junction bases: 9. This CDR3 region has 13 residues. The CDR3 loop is CASSPRTGKVAFF. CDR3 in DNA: TGTGCCAGCAGTCCACGGACAGGGAAGGTAGCTTTCTTT.

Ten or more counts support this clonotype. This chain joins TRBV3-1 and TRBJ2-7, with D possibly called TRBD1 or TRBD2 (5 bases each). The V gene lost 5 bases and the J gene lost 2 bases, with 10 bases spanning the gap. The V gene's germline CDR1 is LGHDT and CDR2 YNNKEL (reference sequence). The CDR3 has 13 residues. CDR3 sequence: CASSSGTAYEQYF. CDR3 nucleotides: TGTGCCAGCAGCTCAGGGACGGCCTACGAGCAGTACTTC.

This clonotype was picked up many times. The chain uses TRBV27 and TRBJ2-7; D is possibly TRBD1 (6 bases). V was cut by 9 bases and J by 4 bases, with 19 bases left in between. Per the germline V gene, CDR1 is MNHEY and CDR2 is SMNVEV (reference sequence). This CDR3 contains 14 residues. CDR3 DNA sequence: TGTGCCAGTCAAACACAGGGCCGTCCATACGAGCAGTACTTC. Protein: CASQTQGRPYEQYF.

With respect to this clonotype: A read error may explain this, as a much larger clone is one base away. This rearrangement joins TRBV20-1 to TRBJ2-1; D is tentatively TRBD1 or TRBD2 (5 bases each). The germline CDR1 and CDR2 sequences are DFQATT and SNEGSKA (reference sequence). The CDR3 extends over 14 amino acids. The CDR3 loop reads CGASQGPFYNEQFF. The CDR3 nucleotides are TGCGGTGCTAGCCAGGGTCCCTTTTACAATGAGCAGTTCTTC.

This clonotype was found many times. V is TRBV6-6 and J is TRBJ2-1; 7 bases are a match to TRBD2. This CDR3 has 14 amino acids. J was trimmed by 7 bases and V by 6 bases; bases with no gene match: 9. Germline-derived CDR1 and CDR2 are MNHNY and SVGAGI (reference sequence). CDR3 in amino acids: CASRNSRRENEQFF. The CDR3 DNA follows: TGTGCCAGCAGGAATTCGCGGCGGGAGAATGAGCAGTTCTTC.